Below, 31 T cell receptor beta chains from the same sample are listed, as sequenced in a study of beta chain features in type 1 diabetes. The authors reverse transcribed all of the isolated RNA, so sequencing captured expressed TCRB transcripts. Clones were sequenced by immunoSEQ multiplex PCR, and TCRdb holds only the in-frame ones, with some missing. This table holds 150,000 to 200,000 clones, 7.5% to 9.5% found once. Sequences were obtained from central memory CD4+ T cells from blood. These receptors were collected from a woman aged 18-29 years in good health.

This clone has more than one count but fewer than ten. The chain combines TRBV5-8 with TRBJ1-1; D possibly corresponds to TRBD1 (5 bases). Trimming removed 7 bases at V and 7 bases at J, with 14 bases between. Germline V lookup: CDR1 SGHTS, CDR2 YDEGEE. The CDR3 has 12 residues. The CDR3 coding sequence is TGTGCCAGCCGTAATTTCCAGGGTGAAGCTTTCTTT. It encodes CASRNFQGEAFF.

This chain links TRBV4-3 with TRBJ1-2; D might be TRBD1 (5 bases). Between the trimmed V and J ends, which lost 4 bases and 4 bases, there was a span of 10 bases. The CDR3 extends over 13 amino acids. The germline V gene encodes CDR1 LGHNA and CDR2 YSLEER. The CDR3 DNA sequence: TGCGCCAGCAGCCTTGGGGGGAGCTATGGCTACACCTTC. Encoded protein: CASSLGGSYGYTF.

This clone was seen more than once but under ten times. The V call is TRBV7-9, the J call TRBJ2-3; the match to TRBD1 covers 8 bases. CDR3 length: 14 residues. V was pared by 5 bases and J by 5 bases, with 6 bases of the junction left unmatched. The germline V gene has CDR1 SEHNR and CDR2 FQNEAQ (reference sequence). The CDR3 sequence is CASSPDRVQDTQYF. CDR3 nucleotides: TGTGCCAGCAGCCCGGACAGGGTTCAAGATACGCAGTATTTT.

This clone was counted many times. The V call is TRBV5-4, the J call TRBJ1-2; D remains ambiguous. This CDR3 is built from 14 residues. Germline CDR1 is SGHNT and CDR2 is YYREEE (reference sequence). V was pared by 3 bases and J by 2 bases, with 11 bases between. For the CDR3, the DNA is TGTGCCAGCAGCTCGGGGAAGGCGAACTATGGCTACACCTTC. Its translation is CASSSGKANYGYTF.

The V and J genes are TRBV4-2 and TRBJ2-7; D possibly corresponds to TRBD2 (5 bases). V lost 1 base and J lost 6, with 19 bases in between. This CDR3 region has 16 residues. The germline CDR1 and CDR2 sequences are LGHNA and YNFKEQ. DNA for the CDR3: TGTGCCAGCAGCCAAGTAGAAACCCACCGAGGGAGCGAGCAGTACTTC. Protein product: CASSQVETHRGSEQYF.

There are a few counts of this clone. The chain joins TRBV7-6 to TRBJ2-5; 12 nucleotides match TRBD2. After removal of 6 bases from V and 2 bases from J, the junction contained 13 bases not matched to a gene. The CDR3 contains 18 residues. CDR1 is SGHVS and CDR2 is FNYEAQ in the germline V gene. The CDR3 coding sequence is TGTGCCAGCAGTCCAAGACTAGCGGGAGAGGAGGGGCAAGAGACCCAGTACTTC. Amino acid sequence: CASSPRLAGEEGQETQYF.

There are many counts of this clone. The CDR3 DNA reads TGTGCCAGCAGCTCAGGTCCCGCCTCCTACGAGCAGTACTTC. This sequence encodes CASSSGPASYEQYF. The V call is TRBV28, the J call TRBJ2-7; no reliable D call. Looked up from germline, CDR1 is MDHEN and CDR2 is SYDVKM. Trimming shortened V by 6 bases and J by 0 bases, and 12 bases separated the two germline ends. The CDR3 runs 14 residues.

This clone was found a few times. This may be a read error: a much more frequent sequence differs by one nucleotide. Other nucleotide sequences in the sample specify the same CDR3. The chain uses TRBV11-2 and TRBJ2-1; D unresolved. V lost 5 bases to trimming and J lost 4 bases, with 3 bases between them. Looked up from germline, CDR1 is SGHAT and CDR2 is FQNNGV. The CDR3 runs 11 residues. The CDR3 here is CASSPYNEQFF. CDR3 DNA sequence: TGTGCCAGCAGCCCGTACAATGAGCAGTTCTTC.

This clone was detected ten times or more. The chain carries TRBV23-1 and TRBJ2-3; 9 bases agree with TRBD1. TRBV23-1 is classed as an ORF, of uncertain function. J gave up 4 bases and V 2 bases, and 10 bases lay outside the gene matches. The CDR3 contains 17 residues. The CDR3 coding sequence is TGCGCCAGCAGTCAAGGTTTCGGGACAGGGCGGCCAGATACGCAGTATTTT. This codes for CASSQGFGTGRPDTQYF.

This chain connects TRBV4-3 to TRBJ1-2; TRBD1 aligns across 7 bases. In germline, CDR1 is LGHNA, CDR2 YSLEER. Losses at the gene ends were 6 bases for V and 5 bases for J; bases not matched to a gene: 6. The CDR3 sequence is 13 residues long. CDR3 residues: CASRHTGQYGYTF. In DNA form, the CDR3 reads TGCGCCAGCAGACACACGGGACAGTATGGCTACACCTTC.

CDR3: CASSTPRDRVSYEQYF. DNA for the CDR3: TGTGCCAGTAGTACCCCCCGGGACAGGGTCTCCTACGAGCAGTACTTC. The V and J genes are TRBV6-6 and TRBJ2-7, with 9 bases matching TRBD1. In germline, CDR1 is MNHNY, CDR2 SVGAGI (reference sequence). The CDR3 sequence is 16 residues long. The V gene end was trimmed by 9 bases and the J gene end by 0 bases; junction bases not matched to a gene: 12.

This sequence joins TRBV27 and TRBJ1-5; 7 bases are shared with TRBD1. V lost 4 bases, J lost 1 base, and 7 bases stayed unmatched. Germline lookup yields CDR1 MNHEY and CDR2 SMNVEV (reference sequence). The CDR3 extends over 16 amino acids. The CDR3 DNA reads TGTGCCAGCAGTTACTCGGCAGGGGGGAGCAATCAGCCCCAGCATTTT. Amino acids: CASSYSAGGSNQPQHF.

V usage is TRBV6-5 and J usage is TRBJ2-5; possibly TRBD1 for D (5 bases). Looked up from germline, CDR1 is MNHEY and CDR2 is SVGAGI. The CDR3 is made up of 13 amino acids. Trimming shortened V by 8 bases and J by 3 bases, and 13 bases separated the two germline ends. The CDR3 bases are TGTGCCAGCGCCCAGGGTTGGAAAGAGACCCAGTACTTC. Translation: CASAQGWKETQYF.

This clone was seen a handful of times. The chain is built from TRBV27 and TRBJ2-6; 8 bases are a match to TRBD1. Germline loops: CDR1 MNHEY, CDR2 SMNVEV (reference sequence). This CDR3 contains 19 residues. Unmatched junction bases numbered 12, after V lost 5 bases and J lost 0 bases. The CDR3 DNA sequence: TGTGCCAGCAGTCCGGACCAAGGACAGGGCTACTCTGGGGCCAACGTCCTGACTTTC. Translating it yields CASSPDQGQGYSGANVLTF.

CDR3 sequence (DNA): TGTGCCAGCCCTGGAGGTTGGGGCACAGATACGCAGTATTTT. Translated: CASPGGWGTDTQYF. This chain links TRBV7-2 with TRBJ2-3, with D perhaps TRBD2 (5 bases). CDR3 size: 14 residues. Trimming pared 8 bases from V and 1 base from J, leaving 13 bases between. CDR1 and CDR2 from the germline V gene are SGHTA and FQGNSA. Based on the CDR3 plus reference TRBV7-2 and TRBJ2-3, the full variable domain is GAGVSQSPSNKVTEKGKDVELRCDPISGHTALYWYRQSLGQGLEFLIYFQGNSAPDKSGLPSDRFSAERTGGSVSTLTIQRTQQEDSAVYLCASPGGWGTDTQYFGPGTRLTVL.

The rearrangement links TRBV7-2 to TRBJ1-1, with D unresolved. Germline CDR1 is SGHTA and CDR2 is FQGNSA. The CDR3 sequence is 12 residues long. V lost 2 bases and J lost 6, with 7 bases in between. The CDR3 spells CASSLITSEAFF. The CDR3 nucleotides read TGTGCCAGCAGCTTAATTACATCTGAAGCTTTCTTT.

The V call is TRBV5-1, the J call TRBJ1-2; D possibly corresponds to TRBD1 (6 bases). The germline V gene encodes CDR1 SGHRS and CDR2 YFSETQ. This CDR3 comprises 16 residues. The V gene lost 0 bases and the J gene lost 4 bases, with 16 bases spanning the gap. CDR3 sequence (DNA): TGCGCCAGCAGCTTGGGACAGGCACCGATTCTCTATGGCTACACCTTC. The encoded protein is CASSLGQAPILYGYTF.

The chain carries TRBV2 and TRBJ2-7; D uncertain. The germline CDR1 and CDR2 sequences are SNHLY and FYNNEI. V lost 4 bases and J lost 6, with 16 bases in between. The CDR3 length is 14 residues. In nucleotides, the CDR3 is TGTGCCAGCAGTGGTCGGCGAGAAGAGCGCGAGCAGTACTTC. Protein product: CASSGRREEREQYF.

The rearrangement links TRBV29-1 to TRBJ2-7; 11 bases line up with TRBD2. This CDR3 comprises 13 residues. The ends lost 5 bases at V and 2 bases at J; junction bases unmatched: 2. The V gene's germline CDR1 is SQVTM and CDR2 ANQGSEA. The CDR3 coding sequence is TGCAGCGTTAAGACTAGCGGGACCTACGAGCAGTACTTC. It specifies CSVKTSGTYEQYF.

V gene TRBV7-8 combines with J gene TRBJ1-1; 7 nucleotides align to TRBD1. From germline, CDR1 is SGHVS and CDR2 FQNEAQ. CDR3 length: 12 residues. The V segment lost 1 base and the J segment 12 bases; nucleotides outside the gene matches: 5. The CDR3, as DNA: TGTGCCAGCAGCTTAGATGACAGGGTGCCTTTCTTT. As protein: CASSLDDRVPFF.

The V gene is TRBV18, the J gene TRBJ2-3, with 7 positions matching TRBD1. The V segment lost 2 bases and the J segment 5 bases; nucleotides outside the gene matches: 7. The CDR3 is 15 amino acids. The germline gives CDR1 KGHSH, CDR2 LQKENI. In DNA, the CDR3 is TGTGCCAGCTCACCAGCGGCAGGGGGAGAAGATACGCAGTATTTT. This gives the protein CASSPAAGGEDTQYF.

This clone turned up a few times. The CDR3 reads CASRPPGQGGGPVNEQFF. The CDR3 DNA reads as TGTGCCAGCAGACCCCCGGGACAGGGTGGGGGCCCGGTCAATGAGCAGTTCTTC. The V call is TRBV6-4, the J call TRBJ2-1; TRBD1 agrees at 9 bases. V was clipped by 6 bases and J by 6 bases; unmatched bases: 18. The CDR3 length is 18 residues. Per the germline V gene, CDR1 is MRHNA and CDR2 is SNTAGT.

The chain recombines TRBV21-1 with TRBJ1-5; TRBD1, the table's D call, lacks a check against the DNA. TRBV21-1 is marked as a pseudogene. This CDR3 has 18 amino acids. DNA for the CDR3: TGTGCCAGCAGCAAAGTGGGCCAGGGGGACTGTGGCAATCAGCCCCAGCATTTT. This sequence encodes CASSKVGQGDCGNQPQHF.

This clone was seen repeatedly, ten times or more. The chain uses TRBV2 and TRBJ2-1, with D tentatively TRBD2 (5 bases). CDR1 SNHLY and CDR2 FYNNEI come from the germline V gene. This CDR3 has 13 amino acids. V lost 5 bases and J lost 10, with 15 bases in between. The chain's CDR3 is CASSSGSGPEQFF. In nucleotides, the CDR3 is TGTGCCAGCAGTAGCGGCTCCGGCCCAGAGCAGTTCTTC.

In this sample, this clone turned up a few times. The V call is TRBV14, the J call TRBJ2-7, with 7 bases that match TRBD1. The CDR3 has 18 amino acids. Germline V lookup: CDR1 SGHDN, CDR2 FVKESK. V trimming: 0 bases; J trimming: 2 bases; junction bases outside the gene matches: 13. As DNA, the CDR3 is TGTGCCAGCAGCCAAGACCGGCTTGGGACAGTTTCTCCCTACGAGCAGTACTTC. Translated, it gives CASSQDRLGTVSPYEQYF.

The chain has TRBV10-2 and TRBJ1-2; 8 bases align to TRBD1. Per germline, CDR1 WSHSY and CDR2 SAAADI. The J segment lost 3 bases and the V segment lost 10 bases, leaving 4 bases of the junction unmatched. The CDR3 is 12 amino acids. The CDR3 reads CATEDRDYGYTF. The CDR3, as DNA: TGCGCCACCGAGGACAGGGACTATGGCTACACCTTC.

This clone has only a few counts. The V gene is TRBV27, the J gene TRBJ2-7; TRBD1 aligns across 10 bases. Trimming took 6 bases from V and 7 from J; bases not matched to a gene: 6. The CDR3 is 13 residues long. The germline V gene encodes CDR1 MNHEY and CDR2 SMNVEV (reference sequence). CDR3 in amino acids: CASRGTGEGEQYF. The CDR3 coding sequence is TGTGCCAGCAGGGGGACAGGGGAGGGGGAGCAGTACTTC.

This clone showed up just a few times. The CDR3 is CSVATSGRWEQYF. The DNA of the CDR3 is TGCAGCGTTGCGACTAGCGGGAGGTGGGAGCAGTACTTC. The V and J genes are TRBV29-1 and TRBJ2-7; 13 positions agree with TRBD2. Trimming took 4 bases from V and 7 from J; bases not matched to a gene: 4. The CDR3 is made up of 13 amino acids. In germline, CDR1 is SQVTM, CDR2 ANQGSEA.

This clone was recorded a few times. The chain has TRBV9 and TRBJ2-1; 9 bases match TRBD1. The CDR3 spans 14 residues. V trimming: 6 bases; J trimming: 5 bases; junction bases outside the gene matches: 6. The V gene's germline CDR1 is SGDLS and CDR2 YYNGEE. DNA for the CDR3: TGTGCCAGCACAGAAGGACAGGGGAACAATGAGCAGTTCTTC. Amino acids: CASTEGQGNNEQFF.

V is TRBV6-6 and J is TRBJ2-5; the D gene is possibly TRBD1 (6 bases). Germline-derived CDR1 and CDR2 are MNHNY and SVGAGI (reference sequence). This CDR3 is 12 amino acids long. V dropped 5 bases and J dropped 5 bases, with 9 bases sitting between them. CDR3 DNA: TGTGCCAGCAGTAGGGACACCGAGACCCAGTACTTC. Amino acid sequence: CASSRDTETQYF.

In its sample, this clone was seen many times. The CDR3 loop is CASSPQGDEPQHF. DNA of the CDR3: TGTGCCAGCTCACCTCAAGGAGATGAGCCCCAGCATTTT. The gene calls are TRBV18 and TRBJ1-5; D ambiguous. V dropped 3 bases and J dropped 8 bases, with 11 bases sitting between them. From germline, CDR1 is KGHSH and CDR2 LQKENI. The CDR3 consists of 13 residues.